The 17 T cell receptor beta chains below all came from one sample that was sequenced in a study of PD-L1 blockade in urothelial cancer. Profiled with immunoSEQ multiplex PCR; TCRdb holds only in-frame clones, not every one. This table holds about 84,000 clones, over 80% found once. This specimen consisted of PBMCs, obtained around atezolizumab (anti-PD-L1) treatment. The receptors stem from a man between 65 and 85 years old with urothelial cancer.

In this sample, this clone turned up a few times. The rearrangement joins TRBV19 to TRBJ2-7; TRBD2 matches at 11 bases. CDR3 length: 14 amino acids. The V and J ends lost 6 bases and 3 bases, in that order; junction bases with no gene match: 4. Looked up from germline, CDR1 is LNHDA and CDR2 is SQIVND (reference sequence). CDR3 coding DNA: TGTGCCAGTAGGTTGACTAGCGGGGTCTACGAGCAGTACTTC. Protein: CASRLTSGVYEQYF.

V gene TRBV19 combines with J gene TRBJ1-3; D call uncertain. Germline values: CDR1 LNHDA, CDR2 SQIVND (reference sequence). The CDR3 contains 13 residues. Trimming cost V 4 bases and J 8 bases, with 12 bases left between them. The CDR3 region is CASSKGHGDTIYF. The CDR3 coding sequence is TGTGCCAGTAGTAAAGGCCACGGGGACACCATATATTTT.

This chain connects TRBV30 to TRBJ1-3; no firm D call. The ends were cut back, 5 bases at V and 0 bases at J, with 8 bases in the middle. CDR3 length: 13 amino acids. Germline CDR1 reads GTSNPN; CDR2 reads SVGIG (reference sequence). CDR3 bases: TGTGCCTGGCGACTCTTCTCTGGAAACACCATATATTTT. Translated: CAWRLFSGNTIYF.

The V call is TRBV5-1, the J call TRBJ2-3, with TRBD2 matching 12 bases. This CDR3 has 17 residues. The V and J ends lost 1 base and 6 bases, in that order; junction bases with no gene match: 9. Germline CDR1 reads SGHRS; CDR2 reads YFSETQ. The CDR3 reads CASSLTGLAGRRDTQYF. The CDR3 nucleotides are TGCGCCAGCAGCTTGACCGGACTAGCGGGGAGGAGGGATACGCAGTATTTT.

V is TRBV15 and J is TRBJ1-5; D unclear. The CDR3 is made up of 15 amino acids. CDR1 and CDR2 from the germline V gene are LNHNV and YYDKDF (reference sequence). V was pared by 0 bases and J by 0 bases, with 6 bases between. The chain's CDR3 is CATSREEYSNQPQHF. The CDR3 DNA reads as TGTGCCACCAGCAGAGAAGAGTATAGCAATCAGCCCCAGCATTTT.

The rearrangement joins TRBV5-6 to TRBJ1-5; a possible D gene is TRBD1 (5 bases). The CDR3 spans 12 residues. Germline V gene sequence: CDR1 SGHDT, CDR2 YYEEEE. The V end was cut by 4 bases, the J end by 5 bases, with 7 bases between. CDR3 bases: TGTGCCAGCAGCGACAGAGATCAGCCCCAGCATTTT. This sequence encodes CASSDRDQPQHF.

The gene calls are TRBV5-1 and TRBJ2-3, with a weak D call TRBD2 (5 bases). The CDR3 spans 16 residues. The V end lost 0 bases, the J end lost 8 bases, and 19 bases lay between the germline ends. Germline CDR1 is SGHRS and CDR2 is YFSETQ. CDR3 sequence (DNA): TGCGCCAGCAGCTTGGCGCCCACTGGATGGGGAGCTACGCAGTATTTT. It encodes CASSLAPTGWGATQYF.

CDR3 sequence reads: CASSLETGNEQYF. In nucleotides, the CDR3 is TGCGCCAGCAGCTTGGAGACAGGGAACGAGCAGTACTTC. J is TRBJ2-7 and V is TRBV5-1; TRBD1 matches 7 bases. This CDR3 has 13 residues. Unmatched junction bases numbered 2, after V lost 0 bases and J lost 5 bases. CDR1 and CDR2 (germline): SGHRS, YFSETQ.

V and J are TRBV5-1 and TRBJ1-1; D is uncertain. Germline assignment: CDR1 SGHRS and CDR2 YFSETQ. The CDR3 contains 16 residues. Trimming took off 0 bases at V and 0 bases at J, with 12 bases between the two ends. The chain's CDR3 is CASSLDFGELNTEAFF. The CDR3 coding sequence is TGCGCCAGCAGCTTGGATTTCGGGGAGCTGAACACTGAAGCTTTCTTT.

The V and J genes are TRBV7-9 and TRBJ1-1, with a possible D match to TRBD1 (5 bases). Germline loops: CDR1 SEHNR, CDR2 FQNEAQ (reference sequence). V gave up 8 bases and J gave up 7 bases, with 17 bases separating them. CDR3 length: 13 amino acids. CDR3 sequence: CASRQGSEREAFF. The CDR3 region has the DNA TGTGCCAGCCGGCAGGGAAGTGAGCGTGAAGCTTTCTTT.

The rearrangement uses TRBV21-1 and TRBJ1-2. TRBV21-1 is a recognized pseudogene. The CDR3 spans 17 residues. In nucleotides, the CDR3 is TGTGCCAGCAGCAAAGAGTTGGGAGAAGGTAAGTCAGTAGGCTACACCTTC. Its translation is CASSKELGEGKSVGYTF.

This CDR3 is CASSLQGFGYTF. DNA for the CDR3: TGTGCCAGCAGTTTACAGGGGTTTGGCTACACCTTC. This chain joins TRBV28 and TRBJ1-2; TRBD1 might be the D (6 bases). The germline V and J ends were trimmed by 2 bases and 7 bases, with 8 bases remaining between them. Germline lookup yields CDR1 MDHEN and CDR2 SYDVKM. The CDR3 totals 12 residues.

DNA for the CDR3: TGTGCCAGCAGTTACTCACCAGGGTCCCACGAGCAGTACTTC. The encoded protein is CASSYSPGSHEQYF. The V call is TRBV6-5, the J call TRBJ2-7; D may be TRBD1 (5 bases). The CDR3 is made up of 14 amino acids. The germline V gene encodes CDR1 MNHEY and CDR2 SVGAGI. The V and J ends lost 0 bases and 5 bases respectively, with 11 bases between them.

CDR3 sequence: CASGLTWSSHRGDRQPQHF. The CDR3, as DNA: TGTGCTAGTGGTTTGACCTGGAGCTCTCACAGGGGGGATAGGCAGCCCCAGCATTTT. The gene calls are TRBV12-5 and TRBJ1-5; the match to TRBD1 covers 8 bases. Unmatched junction bases numbered 19, after V lost 2 bases and J lost 7 bases. The CDR3 runs 19 residues. Germline loops: CDR1 LGHNT, CDR2 FRNRAP.

This clone appeared a single time. The chain recombines TRBV28 with TRBJ2-7; a possible D gene is TRBD1 (5 bases). Per germline, CDR1 MDHEN and CDR2 SYDVKM. Trimming pared 6 bases from V and 0 bases from J, leaving 15 bases between. The CDR3 contains 15 residues. The CDR3 bases are TGTGCCAGCAGCCACTCACAGGTTAGCTCCTACGAGCAGTACTTC. This sequence encodes CASSHSQVSSYEQYF.

V gene TRBV11-3 combines with J gene TRBJ1-4, with 9 bases matching TRBD1. Germline CDR1 reads SGHNT; CDR2 reads YENEEA. J was trimmed by 4 bases and V by 5 bases; bases with no gene match: 8. The CDR3 runs 16 residues. This CDR3 reads CASSPGLTGGNEKLFF. The DNA of the CDR3 is TGTGCCAGCAGCCCGGGCTTGACAGGGGGTAATGAAAAACTGTTTTTT.

This chain joins TRBV18 and TRBJ2-5, with D possibly matching TRBD1 (6 bases). The V gene's germline CDR1 is KGHSH and CDR2 LQKENI. The V gene lost 3 bases and the J gene lost 5 bases, with 16 bases spanning the gap. This CDR3 has 15 amino acids. CDR3 in amino acids: CASSPDRWEGETQYF. The DNA for the CDR3 is TGTGCCAGCTCACCCGACAGGTGGGAAGGGGAGACCCAGTACTTC.